Below are 21 T cell receptor beta chains sequenced from a single sample in a study of molecular identifiers for immune sequencing clone quantification. TCRdb re-derived calls from the PCR reads in MiXCR, one entry per CDR3 protein. The repertoire holds 300,000 to 400,000 distinct CDR3 sequences, 24% seen once, with around 0.74% in the top ten. Input material: naive CD8+ T cells from blood, with Jurkat cell RNA spiked in. Specified subset: FACS-sorted CD8+CD4-CCR7+CD45RA+ naive T cells. The origin of the receptors is a human donor in good health. Some libraries in this study had Jurkat cell RNA spiked in.

Only a few counts were recorded for this clonotype. In DNA, the CDR3 is TGTGCCAGCAACTTAGCGGGAGGAGGTTACAATGAGCAGTTCTTC. Amino acid sequence: CASNLAGGGYNEQFF. This sequence joins TRBV6-6 and TRBJ2-1, with 10 bases aligning to TRBD2. This CDR3 has 15 residues. CDR1 is MNHNY, CDR2 SVGAGI, per germline (reference sequence). Trimming at V came to 7 bases and at J to 4 bases, leaving 7 bases not matched to a gene.

As to this clonotype: Just one base apart from a much larger clone, this may be a read error. The rearrangement links TRBV14 to TRBJ2-3; weak D call: TRBD2 (6 bases). The CDR3 consists of 13 residues. The V and J ends lost 8 bases and 6 bases respectively, with 15 bases between them. CDR1 is SGHDN and CDR2 is FVKESK in the germline V gene. The DNA for the CDR3 is TGTGCCAGCTCCCATCCCGGAGGGGATACGCAGTATTTT. This gives the protein CASSHPGGDTQYF.

This clonotype has more than one count but fewer than ten. V and J are TRBV5-1 and TRBJ2-1; TRBD1 aligns across 9 bases. Germline loops: CDR1 SGHRS, CDR2 YFSETQ. V was clipped by 2 bases and J by 2 bases; unmatched bases: 5. This CDR3 contains 16 residues. CDR3 sequence: CASSFTGQGPYNEQFF. The CDR3, as DNA: TGCGCCAGCAGCTTCACAGGACAGGGGCCCTACAATGAGCAGTTCTTC.

The V call is TRBV2, the J call TRBJ1-2, with 11 bases lining up with TRBD1. The germline V gene encodes CDR1 SNHLY and CDR2 FYNNEI. Losses at the gene ends were 3 bases for V and 1 base for J; bases not matched to a gene: 4. CDR3 length: 16 amino acids. The chain's CDR3 is CASSEGQGVINYGYTF. The DNA for the CDR3 is TGTGCCAGCAGTGAGGGACAGGGGGTAATTAACTATGGCTACACCTTC.

The chain recombines TRBV21-1 with TRBJ2-7. TRBV21-1 is listed as a pseudogene. The CDR3 consists of 16 residues. CDR3 protein: CASSKISVLYSYEQYF. DNA for the CDR3: TGTGCCAGCAGCAAAATCTCAGTGCTCTACTCCTACGAGCAGTATTTC.

The V and J genes are TRBV7-2 and TRBJ2-7, with 13 nucleotides matching TRBD2. CDR1 is SGHTA and CDR2 is FQGNSA in the germline V gene. The J segment lost 7 bases and the V segment lost 3 bases, leaving 9 bases of the junction unmatched. The CDR3 covers 16 residues. In DNA form, the CDR3 reads TGTGCCAGCAGCTTTTATACTAGCGGGAGGGGGGAGGAGCAGTACTTC. Its protein product is CASSFYTSGRGEEQYF.

This clonotype occurred a few times. The chain uses TRBV19 and TRBJ1-1, with a possible D match to TRBD1 (6 bases). Trimming removed 3 bases from V and 4 bases from J, with 9 bases in between. Germline V gene lookup returns CDR1 LNHDA and CDR2 SQIVND (reference sequence). This CDR3 is 13 amino acids long. Written as DNA, the CDR3 is TGTGCCAGTAGTATTGGGGGCCCCACTGAAGCTTTCTTT. Encoded protein: CASSIGGPTEAFF.

The chain combines TRBV4-1 with TRBJ2-7, with D uncertain. The germline gives CDR1 MGHRA, CDR2 YSYEKL. The CDR3 is made up of 16 amino acids. With 0 bases removed from V and 3 bases from J, the gap between germline ends came to 15 bases. CDR3: CASSQDGTNLNYEQYF. The CDR3 DNA follows: TGCGCCAGCAGCCAAGATGGCACGAACCTGAACTACGAGCAGTACTTC.

As regards this clonotype: Relative to the germline gene, one junction end is altered; a read error may explain this. The chain links TRBV29-1 to TRBJ2-1; TRBD1 or TRBD2 may be the D gene (5 bases each). This CDR3 comprises 15 residues. CDR1 is SQVTM, CDR2 ANQGSEA, per germline. The CDR3, as DNA: TGCAGCGTGGAAGGGACCGAGTTATCCTACAATGAGCAGTTCTTC. Amino acids: CSVEGTELSYNEQFF.

This clonotype was detected many times. The V call is TRBV29-1, the J call TRBJ2-7; TRBD2 is a possible D gene (6 bases). Trimming left V 0 bases short and J 4 bases short, with 19 bases between. Germline assignment: CDR1 SQVTM and CDR2 ANQGSEA. This CDR3 is 16 amino acids long. CDR3 residues: CSVEEEVGGFGYEQYF. The CDR3 DNA reads TGCAGCGTTGAAGAGGAGGTGGGGGGATTCGGGTACGAGCAGTACTTC.

The table lists this clonotype with many counts. The chain has TRBV5-1 and TRBJ2-7, with D possibly being TRBD1 (5 bases). Germline CDR1 is SGHRS and CDR2 is YFSETQ. The V gene lost 0 bases and the J gene lost 6 bases, with 13 bases spanning the gap. CDR3 length: 14 amino acids. The CDR3 spells CASSLVGRIAEQYF. CDR3 DNA sequence: TGCGCCAGCAGCTTGGTGGGGCGTATCGCCGAGCAGTACTTC.

V gene TRBV6-5 combines with J gene TRBJ1-5; unclear D gene. Germline CDR1 reads MNHEY; CDR2 reads SVGAGI. Trimming stripped 0 bases from V and 6 bases from J, with 12 bases between. The CDR3 runs 15 residues. The CDR3 sequence: CASSYSNSPFQPQHF. The CDR3 DNA reads as TGTGCCAGCAGTTACTCGAACAGCCCATTTCAGCCCCAGCATTTT.

On this clonotype: The conserved phenylalanine or tryptophan is not found at the CDR3 terminus, so this likely reflects a read error. The chain recombines TRBV25-1 with TRBJ1-1; 7 bases line up with TRBD1. Germline CDR1 MGHDK, CDR2 SYGVNS. J lost 2 bases, V lost 6 bases, and 3 bases had no gene match. The CDR3 spans 13 residues. CDR3 region: CASRTGLNTEAFL. DNA of the CDR3: TGTGCCAGCAGGACAGGGTTAAACACTGAAGCTTTCCTT.

The gene calls are TRBV27 and TRBJ2-3, with TRBD1 matching 9 bases. CDR3 length: 15 amino acids. CDR1 and CDR2 from the germline V gene are MNHEY and SMNVEV (reference sequence). J lost 4 bases, V lost 8 bases, and 10 bases had no gene match. Here the CDR3 DNA reads TGTGCCAGCCGTCCCGGGACAGGGCGATCAGATACGCAGTATTTT. This sequence encodes CASRPGTGRSDTQYF.

The chain couples TRBV6-1 to TRBJ1-1; no clear D gene. This CDR3 spans 13 amino acids. The V end lost 8 bases, the J end lost 1 base, and 11 bases lay between the germline ends. The germline V gene encodes CDR1 MNHNS and CDR2 SASEGT. CDR3 in amino acids: CASPLGSNTEAFF. CDR3 bases: TGTGCCAGCCCCTTAGGCTCGAACACTGAAGCTTTCTTT.

Worth noting for this clonotype: One end of the junction is discordant with germline, which a read error may explain. The V gene is TRBV5-3, the J gene TRBJ2-2; 8 nucleotides agree with TRBD2. TRBV5-3 is sorted into the ORF group, with uncertain function. The CDR3 runs to 14 residues. In nucleotides, the CDR3 is TGTGCCAGCAGCTTGAACGGGGGGGCCCGGGAGCTGTTTTTT. Translating it yields CASSLNGGARELFF.

This clonotype was seen more than once but under ten times. The genes are TRBV18 and TRBJ2-2; D not resolved. This CDR3 spans 13 amino acids. CDR1 is KGHSH, CDR2 LQKENI, per germline. With 2 bases removed from V and 6 bases from J, the gap between germline ends came to 7 bases. CDR3: CASSPVGSGELFF. CDR3 nucleotide sequence: TGTGCCAGCTCACCAGTAGGATCCGGGGAGCTGTTTTTT. The complete variable domain, with remaining parts taken from reference TRBV18 and TRBJ2-2, reads NAGVMQNPRHLVRRRGQEARLRCSPMKGHSHVYWYRQLPEEGLKFMVYLQKENIIDESGMPKERFSAEFPKEGPSILRIQQVVRGDSAAYFCASSPVGSGELFFGEGSRLTVL.

This clonotype has just a few counts. The chain is built from TRBV27 and TRBJ2-5; TRBD2 agrees at 9 bases. The CDR3 runs to 16 residues. V shed 8 bases, J shed 1 base, and the junction held 11 bases outside the gene matches. Germline values: CDR1 MNHEY, CDR2 SMNVEV (reference sequence). CDR3 coding DNA: TGTGCCAGCGGATCGCCCGGTAGCGGGGGCCAAGAGACCCAGTACTTC. Its protein is CASGSPGSGGQETQYF.

There are a few counts of this clonotype. A junction boundary mismatches the germline segment, possibly from a read error. V usage is TRBV6-5 and J usage is TRBJ1-3; weak D call: TRBD1 (5 bases). The CDR3 sequence is 14 residues long. Germline assignment: CDR1 MNHEY and CDR2 SVGAGI. The CDR3 DNA reads as TGTGCCAGCAGTTACGGGGGACCTGGAAACACCGTATACTTT. Translation: CASSYGGPGNTVYF.

This clonotype showed up just a few times. V and J are TRBV4-3 and TRBJ1-2; 8 bases are a match to TRBD1. Germline assignment: CDR1 LGHNA and CDR2 YSLEER. V shed 0 bases, J shed 4 bases, and the junction held 10 bases outside the gene matches. The CDR3 is 17 amino acids. The CDR3 coding sequence is TGCGCCAGCAGCCAAGATAGGGGGACAGGAGGAGGCTATGGCTACACCTTC. It translates to CASSQDRGTGGGYGYTF.

The V call is TRBV6-1, the J call TRBJ2-2, with TRBD2 matching over 7 bases. Losses at the gene ends were 4 bases for V and 5 bases for J; bases not matched to a gene: 7. CDR3 size: 15 residues. Germline assignment: CDR1 MNHNS and CDR2 SASEGT. In nucleotides, the CDR3 is TGTGCCAGCAGTGCTCGGGAGGTCGGGACCGGGGAGCTGTTTTTT. Translated: CASSAREVGTGELFF.